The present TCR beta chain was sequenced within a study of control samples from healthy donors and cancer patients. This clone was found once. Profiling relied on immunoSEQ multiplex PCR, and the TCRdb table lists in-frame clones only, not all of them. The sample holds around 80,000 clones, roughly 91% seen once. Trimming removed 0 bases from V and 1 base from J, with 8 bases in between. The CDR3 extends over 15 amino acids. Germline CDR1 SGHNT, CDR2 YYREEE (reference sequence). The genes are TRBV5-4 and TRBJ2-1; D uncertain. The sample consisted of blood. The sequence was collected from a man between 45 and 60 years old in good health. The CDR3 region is CASSLAPGSYNEQFF. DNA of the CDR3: TGTGCCAGCAGCTTGGCCCCAGGTTCCTACAATGAGCAGTTCTTC.